This record concerns one TCR beta chain sequence. The method was immunoSEQ multiplex PCR; TCRdb's version includes in-frame clones alone and lacks a portion of them. The sample yields 200,000 to 250,000 clones, about four fifths seen once. This record comes from a study of blood T cell repertoires in COVID-19. Germline lookup yields CDR1 LGHDT and CDR2 YNNKEL (reference sequence). Trimming at V came to 4 bases and at J to 5 bases, leaving 7 bases not matched to a gene. There are 14 residues in the CDR3. Input material: PBMCs or T cells enriched from blood (not recorded which). The chain is built from TRBV3-1 (or the pseudogene TRBV3-2) and TRBJ2-7, with 8 bases matching TRBD2. The sequence was obtained from a woman aged 40-49 years who had been exposed to COVID-19. The CDR3 DNA reads as TGTGCCAGCAGCCTCGGGACTAGTGGTCACGAGCAGTACTTC. This translates into CASSLGTSGHEQYF.